This is a list of T cell receptor beta chains from one sample in a study of T cell responses to AZD1222 COVID-19 vaccine. Generated by immunoSEQ multiplex PCR, the TCRdb table keeps only in-frame clones and is missing some. The sample carries some 130,000 clones, roughly 85% recorded once. The sequencing used peripheral blood, collected on day 0 of AZD1222 vaccination. The receptor set was obtained from an adult in good health. Both conserved end residues are part of each CDR3. The D gene is left open where the match is weak.

v_gene: TRBV12-3/TRBV12-4; d_gene: TRBD2; j_gene: TRBJ2-7; CDR3nt: TGTGCCAGTAGCCCGGGAGGAACCTACGAGCAGTACTTC; CDR3aa: CASSPGGTYEQYF
v_gene: TRBV5-1; d_gene: -; j_gene: TRBJ1-2; CDR3nt: TGCGCCAGCAGCTTCGGACAGTACTACACCTTC; CDR3aa: CASSFGQYYTF
v_gene: TRBV30; d_gene: -; j_gene: TRBJ1-5; CDR3nt: TGTGCCTGGAGCCCGGGGTCCCAGCCCCAGCATTTT; CDR3aa: CAWSPGSQPQHF
v_gene: TRBV11-2; d_gene: -; j_gene: TRBJ1-1; CDR3nt: TGTGCCAGCAGCCGTGCCCTGAACACTGAAGCTTTCTTT; CDR3aa: CASSRALNTEAFF
v_gene: TRBV19; d_gene: TRBD2; j_gene: TRBJ2-7; CDR3nt: TGTGCCAGTAGTATATCGGGAGCGGGGGTAACCTACGAGCAGTACTTC; CDR3aa: CASSISGAGVTYEQYF
v_gene: TRBV19; d_gene: -; j_gene: TRBJ2-6; CDR3nt: TGTGCCAGCTGCCACGGGCCTGGGGCCAACGTCCTGACTTTC; CDR3aa: CASCHGPGANVLTF
v_gene: TRBV18; d_gene: TRBD1; j_gene: TRBJ1-1; CDR3nt: TGTGCCAGCTCACCAGTAGACAGGGGTTACACTGAAGCTTTCTTT; CDR3aa: CASSPVDRGYTEAFF
v_gene: TRBV27; d_gene: TRBD1; j_gene: TRBJ2-7; CDR3nt: TGTGCCAGCAGTGGTTCCGGGACAGGGTTCAACGAGCAGTACTTC; CDR3aa: CASSGSGTGFNEQYF
v_gene: TRBV5-1; d_gene: TRBD2; j_gene: TRBJ2-1; CDR3nt: TGCGCCAGCAGCTCGGGGGGACTTCCGTCCTACAATGAGCAGTTCTTC; CDR3aa: CASSSGGLPSYNEQFF
v_gene: TRBV7-8; d_gene: TRBD1; j_gene: TRBJ2-1; CDR3nt: TGTGCCAGCAGCTTAGCTTGGGGAAGACAGGGTTGGTCCTACAATGAGCAGTTCTTC; CDR3aa: CASSLAWGRQGWSYNEQFF
v_gene: TRBV7-2; d_gene: -; j_gene: TRBJ2-7; CDR3nt: TGTGCCAGCAGCTTGCCCCCGGGACAAAGCTACGAGCAGTACTTC; CDR3aa: CASSLPPGQSYEQYF
v_gene: TRBV19; d_gene: TRBD2; j_gene: TRBJ2-7; CDR3nt: TGTGCCAGTAGTATAGTGCTAGCGGGAGTATACGAGCAGTACTTC; CDR3aa: CASSIVLAGVYEQYF
v_gene: TRBV7-2; d_gene: -; j_gene: TRBJ2-3; CDR3nt: TGTGCCAGCAGCCCGTCTCGGGGATCCACAGATACGCAGTATTTT; CDR3aa: CASSPSRGSTDTQYF
v_gene: TRBV24-1; d_gene: -; j_gene: TRBJ1-4; CDR3nt: TGTGCCACCAGTGATCCGGGGCCCGGGGAAAAACTGTTTTTT; CDR3aa: CATSDPGPGEKLFF
v_gene: TRBV7-8; d_gene: -; j_gene: TRBJ2-7; CDR3nt: TGTGCCAGCAGCTCTCAAGCAGGGGTCATAACCTACGAGCAGTACTTC; CDR3aa: CASSSQAGVITYEQYF
v_gene: TRBV5-5; d_gene: -; j_gene: TRBJ1-1; CDR3nt: TGTGCCAGCAGCTTGGCCTTAAGGGGAGGAGAAACTGAAGCTTTCTTT; CDR3aa: CASSLALRGGETEAFF
v_gene: TRBV30; d_gene: -; j_gene: TRBJ2-3; CDR3nt: TGTGCCTGGAGTATCGGGCGCACAGATACGCAGTATTTT; CDR3aa: CAWSIGRTDTQYF
v_gene: TRBV7-3; d_gene: -; j_gene: TRBJ2-1; CDR3nt: TGTGCCAGCAGCTTTATTCCGGGAGCCAATGAGCAGTTCTTC; CDR3aa: CASSFIPGANEQFF
v_gene: TRBV5-5; d_gene: TRBD2; j_gene: TRBJ2-5; CDR3nt: TGTGCCAGCAGCACGGTAGCTAGCGGGAGTTTAAGGGAGACCCAGTACTTC; CDR3aa: CASSTVASGSLRETQYF
v_gene: TRBV27; d_gene: -; j_gene: TRBJ2-7; CDR3nt: TGTGCCAGCAGCCGCGTCCTAAACTACGAGCAGTACTTC; CDR3aa: CASSRVLNYEQYF
v_gene: TRBV19; d_gene: -; j_gene: TRBJ1-1; CDR3nt: TGTGCCAGTAGTATAGGGGGAGGGGGACCTGAAGCTTTCTTT; CDR3aa: CASSIGGGGPEAFF
v_gene: TRBV19; d_gene: -; j_gene: TRBJ2-5; CDR3nt: TGTGCCAGTGCCGACTGGGACTCCCCAACTAAGGGGACCCAGTACTTC; CDR3aa: CASADWDSPTKGTQYF
v_gene: TRBV7-3; d_gene: -; j_gene: TRBJ2-1; CDR3nt: TGTGCCAGCGGAACGTTAGGGGGGAGGACCTACAATGAGCAGTTCTTC; CDR3aa: CASGTLGGRTYNEQFF